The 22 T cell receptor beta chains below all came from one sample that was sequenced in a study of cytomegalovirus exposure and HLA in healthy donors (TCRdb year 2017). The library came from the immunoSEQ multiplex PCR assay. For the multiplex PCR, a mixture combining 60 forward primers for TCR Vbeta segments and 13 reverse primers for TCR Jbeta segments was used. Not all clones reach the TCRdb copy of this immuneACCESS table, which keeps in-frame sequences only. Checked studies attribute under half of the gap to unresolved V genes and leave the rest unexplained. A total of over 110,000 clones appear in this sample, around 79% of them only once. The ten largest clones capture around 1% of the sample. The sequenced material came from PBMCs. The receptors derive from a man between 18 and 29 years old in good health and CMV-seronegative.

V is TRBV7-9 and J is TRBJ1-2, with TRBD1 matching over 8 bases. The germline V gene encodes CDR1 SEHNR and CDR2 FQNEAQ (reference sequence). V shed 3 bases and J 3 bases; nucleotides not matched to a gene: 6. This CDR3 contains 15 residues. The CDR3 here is CASSFPSTGDYGYTF. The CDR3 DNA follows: TGTGCCAGCAGCTTCCCCTCGACAGGGGACTATGGCTACACCTTC.

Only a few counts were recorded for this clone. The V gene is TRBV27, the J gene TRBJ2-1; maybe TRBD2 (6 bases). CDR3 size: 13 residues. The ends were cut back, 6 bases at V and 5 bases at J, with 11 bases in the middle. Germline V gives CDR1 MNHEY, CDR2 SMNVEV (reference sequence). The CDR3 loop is CASRLLANNEQFF. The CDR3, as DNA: TGTGCCAGCAGACTACTAGCTAACAATGAGCAGTTCTTC.

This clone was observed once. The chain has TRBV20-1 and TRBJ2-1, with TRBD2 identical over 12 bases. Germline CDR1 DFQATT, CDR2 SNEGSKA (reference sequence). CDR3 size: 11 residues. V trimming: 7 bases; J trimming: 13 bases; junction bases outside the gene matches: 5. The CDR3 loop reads CSVSSGGAQFF. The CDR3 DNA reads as TGCAGTGTCTCTAGCGGGGGGGCTCAGTTCTTC.

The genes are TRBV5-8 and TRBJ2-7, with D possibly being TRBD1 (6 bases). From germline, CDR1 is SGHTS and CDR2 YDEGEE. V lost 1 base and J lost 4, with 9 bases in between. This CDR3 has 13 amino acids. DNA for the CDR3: TGTGCCAGCAGCTTGACAGGGAAGTACGAGCAGTACTTC. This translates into CASSLTGKYEQYF. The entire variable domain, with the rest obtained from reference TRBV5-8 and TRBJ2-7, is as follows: EAGVTQSPTHLIKTRGQQATLRCSPISGHTSVYWYQQALGLGLQFLLWYDEGEERNRGNFPPRFSGRQFPNYSSELNVNALELEDSALYLCASSLTGKYEQYFGPGTRLTVT.

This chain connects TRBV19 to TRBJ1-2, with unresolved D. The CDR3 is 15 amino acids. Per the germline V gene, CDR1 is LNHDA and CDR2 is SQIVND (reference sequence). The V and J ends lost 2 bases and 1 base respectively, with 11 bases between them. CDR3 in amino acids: CASSILGADNYGYTF. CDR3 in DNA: TGTGCCAGTAGTATACTTGGTGCAGATAACTATGGCTACACCTTC.

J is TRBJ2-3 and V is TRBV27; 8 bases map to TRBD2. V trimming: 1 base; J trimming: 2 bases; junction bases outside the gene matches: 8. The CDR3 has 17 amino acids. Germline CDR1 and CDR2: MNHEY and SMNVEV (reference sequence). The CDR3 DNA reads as TGTGCCAGCAGTTTATTTGACAGCGGGGGAATCACAGATACGCAGTATTTT. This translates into CASSLFDSGGITDTQYF.

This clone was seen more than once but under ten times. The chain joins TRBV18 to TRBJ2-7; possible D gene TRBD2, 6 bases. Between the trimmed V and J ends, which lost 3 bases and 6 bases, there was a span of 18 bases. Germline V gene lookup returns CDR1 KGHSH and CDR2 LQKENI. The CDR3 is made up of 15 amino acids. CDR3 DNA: TGTGCCAGCTCACCGTCATTTAATAGGGGACTCGAGCAGTACTTC. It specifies CASSPSFNRGLEQYF.

In DNA form, the CDR3 reads TGTGCCAGCAGTTTGGCGCACAGGGGAAGACGACTGTTTTTT. As protein: CASSLAHRGRRLFF. The chain couples TRBV27 to TRBJ1-4; 7 nucleotides line up with TRBD1. The CDR3 runs 14 residues. Per germline, CDR1 MNHEY and CDR2 SMNVEV (reference sequence). Germline trimming cut 3 bases from V and 13 bases from J; bases unmatched to any gene: 11.

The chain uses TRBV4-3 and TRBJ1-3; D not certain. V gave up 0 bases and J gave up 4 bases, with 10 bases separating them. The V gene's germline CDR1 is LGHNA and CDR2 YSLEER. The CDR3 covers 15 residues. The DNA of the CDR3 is TGCGCCAGCAGCCAAGATCGGGAAGCCGGAAACACCATATATTTT. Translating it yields CASSQDREAGNTIYF.

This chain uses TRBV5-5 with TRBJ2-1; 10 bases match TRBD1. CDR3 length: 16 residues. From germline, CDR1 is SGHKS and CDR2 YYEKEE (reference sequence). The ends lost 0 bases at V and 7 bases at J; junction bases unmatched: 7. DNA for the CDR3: TGTGCCAGCAGCTTGGCCGGGACAGGGGAAAGGAATGAGCAGTTCTTC. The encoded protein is CASSLAGTGERNEQFF.

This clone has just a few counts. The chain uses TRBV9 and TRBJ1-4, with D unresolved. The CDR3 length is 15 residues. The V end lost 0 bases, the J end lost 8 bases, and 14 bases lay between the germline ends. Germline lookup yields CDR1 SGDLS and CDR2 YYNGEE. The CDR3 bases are TGTGCCAGCAGCGTAGAGAGTAGTCCGAACGAAAAACTGTTTTTT. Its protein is CASSVESSPNEKLFF.

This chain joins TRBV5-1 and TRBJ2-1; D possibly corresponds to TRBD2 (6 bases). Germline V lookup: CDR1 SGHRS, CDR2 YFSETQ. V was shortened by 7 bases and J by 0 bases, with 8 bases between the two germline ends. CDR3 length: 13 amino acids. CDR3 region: CASRGSSYNEQFF. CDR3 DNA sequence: TGCGCCAGCCGGGGGAGCTCCTACAATGAGCAGTTCTTC.

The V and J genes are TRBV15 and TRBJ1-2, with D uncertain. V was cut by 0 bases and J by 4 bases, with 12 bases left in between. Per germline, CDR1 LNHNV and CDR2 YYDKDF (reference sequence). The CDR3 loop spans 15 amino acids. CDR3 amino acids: CATSRDRAEGYGYTF. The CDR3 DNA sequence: TGTGCCACCAGCAGAGATCGCGCCGAGGGCTATGGCTACACCTTC. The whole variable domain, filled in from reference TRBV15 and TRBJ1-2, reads DAMVIQNPRYQVTQFGKPVTLSCSQTLNHNVMYWYQQKSSQAPKLLFHYYDKDFNNEADTPDNFQSRRPNTSFCFLDIRSPGLGDTAMYLCATSRDRAEGYGYTFGSGTRLTVV.

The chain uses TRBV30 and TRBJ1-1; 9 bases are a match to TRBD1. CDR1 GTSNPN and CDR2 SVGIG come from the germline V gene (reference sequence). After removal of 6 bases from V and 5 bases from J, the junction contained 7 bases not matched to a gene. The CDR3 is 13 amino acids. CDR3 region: CACTDRGGTEAFF. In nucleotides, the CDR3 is TGTGCCTGCACGGACAGGGGAGGTACTGAAGCTTTCTTT. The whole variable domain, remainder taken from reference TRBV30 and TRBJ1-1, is SQTIHQWPATLVQPVGSPLSLECTVEGTSNPNLYWYRQAAGRGLQLLFYSVGIGQISSEVPQNLSASRPQDRQFILSSKKLLLSDSGFYLCACTDRGGTEAFFGQGTRLTVV.

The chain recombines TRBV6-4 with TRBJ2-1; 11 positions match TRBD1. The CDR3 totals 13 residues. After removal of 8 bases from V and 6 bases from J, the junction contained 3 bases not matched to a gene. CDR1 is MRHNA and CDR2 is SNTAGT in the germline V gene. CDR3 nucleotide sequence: TGTGCCAGCGGGACAGGGGGGATCAATGAGCAGTTCTTC. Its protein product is CASGTGGINEQFF.

The DNA for the CDR3 is TGTGCCAGCAGCTCCCGGGACAGGGACGAAAAACTGTTTTTT. This gives the protein CASSSRDRDEKLFF. The chain has TRBV13 and TRBJ1-4; 9 nucleotides align to TRBD1. The CDR3 has 14 amino acids. Looked up from germline, CDR1 is PRHDT and CDR2 is FYEKMQ (reference sequence). V dropped 4 bases and J dropped 8; count of bases not matched to a gene: 5.

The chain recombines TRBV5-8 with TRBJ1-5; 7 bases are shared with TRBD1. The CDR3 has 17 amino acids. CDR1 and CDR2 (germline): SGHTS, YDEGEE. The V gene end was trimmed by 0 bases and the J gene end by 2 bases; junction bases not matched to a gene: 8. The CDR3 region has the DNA TGTGCCAGCAGCTTGGGGGACCGGGACAGCGGCAATCAGCCCCAGCATTTT. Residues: CASSLGDRDSGNQPQHF.

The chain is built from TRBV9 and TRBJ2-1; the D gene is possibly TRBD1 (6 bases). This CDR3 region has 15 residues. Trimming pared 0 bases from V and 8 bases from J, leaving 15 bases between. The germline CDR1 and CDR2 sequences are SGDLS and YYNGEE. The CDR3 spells CASSVDYRAVDEQFF. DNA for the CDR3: TGTGCCAGCAGCGTAGATTACAGGGCGGTCGATGAGCAGTTCTTC. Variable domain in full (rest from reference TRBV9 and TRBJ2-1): DSGVTQTPKHLITATGQRVTLRCSPRSGDLSVYWYQQSLDQGLQFLIQYYNGEERAKGNILERFSAQQFPDLHSELNLSSLELGDSALYFCASSVDYRAVDEQFFGPGTRLTVL.

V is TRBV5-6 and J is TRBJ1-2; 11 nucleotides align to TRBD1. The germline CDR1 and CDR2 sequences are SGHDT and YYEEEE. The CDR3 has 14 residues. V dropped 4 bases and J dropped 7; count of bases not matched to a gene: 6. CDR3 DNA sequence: TGTGCCAGCAGCATAGGACAGGGGGCATCTGGCTACACCTTC. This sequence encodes CASSIGQGASGYTF.

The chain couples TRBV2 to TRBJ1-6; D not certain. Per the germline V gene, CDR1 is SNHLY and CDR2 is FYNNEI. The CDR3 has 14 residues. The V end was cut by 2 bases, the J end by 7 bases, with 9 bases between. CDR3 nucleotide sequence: TGTGCCAGCAGTGAACCGGGGTGGAATTCACCCCTCCACTTT. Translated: CASSEPGWNSPLHF.

Here the CDR3 reads CASRSPRGGRNTEAFF. The CDR3 DNA follows: TGTGCCAGCCGATCCCCTCGGGGGGGGAGGAACACTGAAGCTTTCTTT. The chain recombines TRBV7-9 with TRBJ1-1, with a weak D call TRBD1 (5 bases). The CDR3 is 16 residues long. Germline V gene lookup returns CDR1 SEHNR and CDR2 FQNEAQ (reference sequence). The ends were cut back, 8 bases at V and 1 base at J, with 20 bases in the middle.

This chain's CDR3 is CASTKGRQDLNEQFF. Written as DNA, the CDR3 is TGTGCCAGCACCAAGGGGAGACAGGATCTCAATGAGCAGTTCTTC. This rearrangement joins TRBV11-3 to TRBJ2-1, with D possibly matching TRBD1 (6 bases). From germline, CDR1 is SGHNT and CDR2 YENEEA. The CDR3 sequence is 15 residues long. V was shortened by 7 bases and J by 6 bases, with 19 bases between the two germline ends.